This is a list of T cell receptor beta chains from one sample in a study of beta chain features in type 1 diabetes. Clones were sequenced by immunoSEQ multiplex PCR, and TCRdb holds only the in-frame ones, with some missing. The sample holds some 640,000 clones, over 11% seen once. The sample comprised naive CD4+ T cells from blood. Source of these receptors: a man aged 18 to 30 with type 1 diabetes. The conserved cysteine and the conserved F or W are not part of the CDR3 here.

ASSIGTGLSNQPQH | TRBJ1-5 | TRBV19
AWKGNTASYGYT | TRBJ1-2 | TRBV30
ASSSDSNQPQH | TRBJ1-5 | TRBV5-1
ASVPNPTGNTIY | TRBJ1-3 | TRBV6-5
ASSYRDRTNYGYT | TRBJ1-2 | TRBV4-3
ASRDRGTEQF | TRBJ2-1 | TRBV6-5
ASSLPTSGPETQY | TRBJ2-5 | TRBV7-6
ASSQGNDEQF | TRBJ2-1 | TRBV18
AWSAPARGLAVYEQY | TRBJ2-7 | TRBV30
ASSLDIEGDLT | TRBJ2-6 | TRBV11-2
ATVPGLGTYEQY | TRBJ2-7 | TRBV6-1
ASSLGTSGVVAYEQY | TRBJ2-7 | TRBV4-3
ASSSGPDYGYT | TRBJ1-2 | TRBV7-9
ASSPQNADTQY | TRBJ2-3 | TRBV5-4
ASSQSPPGQEITNEKLF | TRBJ1-4 | TRBV23-1
ASSSWGEGGQPQH | TRBJ1-5 | TRBV5-6
ASSSQGNYGYT | TRBJ1-2 | TRBV18
ASSLTSGDTQY | TRBJ2-3 | TRBV27
ATSDRVEDTQY | TRBJ2-3 | TRBV10-3